Sequencing of this T cell receptor (beta chain) was carried out in a study of CXCR3-negative and CXCR3-positive naive CD8 T cells. Findings and limits, study-wide: Naive subsets had comparable surface CD5; TCR strength was inferred from TRB CDR3 properties. The majority of assays used fresh PBMCs, and CXCR3 expression partially decreased after cryopreservation. More hydrophobic TRB CDR3s occurred in CXCR3-positive than in CXCR3-negative naive cells.

The TRB libraries of cDNA were built by UMI-labeled 5' RACE. TCRdb reanalyzed the 5' RACE reads and collapses them to one entry per CDR3 protein, without DNA. This table lists more than 100,000 distinct CDR3 sequences. Concerning this clonotype: What it recognizes is unknown.

CDR3 length equals 13 residues. Germline V gives CDR1 MNHEY, CDR2 SVGEGT. Those CD8+ T cells considered naive were CD45RO-CCR7+CD27+CD95-. The TCR comes from a human donor in good health. Some clones in this sample may be carry-over from other donors' samples. The sample was naive CXCR3+ CD8+ T cells from blood. Regarding subset: CD45RO-CCR7+CD27+CD95- naive CD8+ T cells expressing CXCR3 (TNR3+). The chain couples TRBV6-2 or TRBV6-3 to TRBJ1-6. The CDR3 loop reads CATGGGMNSPLHF.